The source of this T cell receptor beta chain is a study of beta chain features in type 1 diabetes. The wider study: Examination covered around 98,000,000 sorted cells spanning all samples. Study-wide findings and caveats: All four CD4+ subsets from Type 1 diabetes patients carried moderately but significantly shorter TCRB CDR3s. Researchers reported that naive, central memory and Treg TCRB repertoires appeared more similar in patients than in healthy donors. Insertion counts at VDJ junctions were lower in type 1 diabetes patients, who also showed more deletions there.

The investigators reverse transcribed all of the isolated RNA, so they sequenced expressed TCRB transcripts. Clones were sequenced by immunoSEQ multiplex PCR, and TCRdb holds only the in-frame ones, with some missing. The sample lists a few hundred thousand clones, roughly 31% seen once, with about 0.065% in the top ten. This clone was found a few times. The antigen is not known. The CDR3 has 15 residues. Losses at the gene ends were 4 bases for V and 6 bases for J; bases not matched to a gene: 9. From germline, CDR1 is SGHTA and CDR2 FQGTGA. Sequenced material: naive CD4+ T cells from blood. The receptor comes from a man aged 18-30 years in good health. The V call is TRBV7-3, the J call TRBJ2-1; TRBD1 aligns across 7 bases. CDR3 sequence reads: CASSSPGQLVNEQFF. The DNA for the CDR3 is TGTGCCAGCAGCTCACCGGGACAGTTGGTCAATGAGCAGTTCTTC.